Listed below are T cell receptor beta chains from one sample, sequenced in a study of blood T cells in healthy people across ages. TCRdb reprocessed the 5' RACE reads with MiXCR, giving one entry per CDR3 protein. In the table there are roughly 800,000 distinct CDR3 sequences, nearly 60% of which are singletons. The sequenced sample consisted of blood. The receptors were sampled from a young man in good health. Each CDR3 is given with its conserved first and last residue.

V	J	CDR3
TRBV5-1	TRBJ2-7	CASSLLRDRGSYEQYF
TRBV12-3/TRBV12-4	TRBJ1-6	CASSFTLRLRTGDSPLHF
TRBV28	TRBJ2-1	CASSSRILGAPLWVEQFF
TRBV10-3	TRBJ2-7	CAISDVGQLYEQYF
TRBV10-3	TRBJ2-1	CAISESKTFGGEQFF
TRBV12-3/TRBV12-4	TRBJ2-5	CASSLLEGGKQYF
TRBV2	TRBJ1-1	CASSGQLPTEAFF
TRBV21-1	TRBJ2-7	CASMRSYEQYF
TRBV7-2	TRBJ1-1	CASMPGMNTEAFF
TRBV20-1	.	CSARSGRSDYEQYF
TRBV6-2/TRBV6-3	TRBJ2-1	CASSYSRTGAREDYYNEQFF
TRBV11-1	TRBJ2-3	CASSLALTGTDTQYF
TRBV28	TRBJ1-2	CASSLWEAGYTF
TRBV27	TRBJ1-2	CASSTLGKGYTF
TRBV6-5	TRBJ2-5	CASGWPGETQYF
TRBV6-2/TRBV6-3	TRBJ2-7	CASRRFYEQYF
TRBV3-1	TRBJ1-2	CASSQVAGMRGYTF
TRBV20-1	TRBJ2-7	CSATLHRDFRYNEQYF
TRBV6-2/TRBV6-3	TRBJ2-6	CASSWWGTGANVLTF
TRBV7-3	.	CASSSGGQGVHEQYF
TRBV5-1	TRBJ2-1	CASSVLLLNEQFF
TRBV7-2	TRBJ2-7	CASSPQGFRVAEQYF
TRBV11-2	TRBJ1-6	CASSPSVSGSPLHF
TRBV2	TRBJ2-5	CASSGGGPQETQYF
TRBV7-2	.	CASSLSVGAGGIQYF
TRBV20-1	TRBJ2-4	CSARRPGSDKNIQYF
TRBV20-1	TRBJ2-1	CSATNNEQFF
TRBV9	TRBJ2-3	CASGAGVASTDTQYF
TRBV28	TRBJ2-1	CASSLTSGQFF
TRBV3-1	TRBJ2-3	CASSQDPGQSTDTQYF
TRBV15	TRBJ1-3	CATSRGEGGLSGNTIYF
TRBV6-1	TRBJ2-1	CASWTGPYNEQFF
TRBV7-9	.	CASSWTGTYEQYF
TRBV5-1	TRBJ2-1	CASRLAGLSYNEQFF
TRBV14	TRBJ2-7	CASSQDGVHSYEQYF
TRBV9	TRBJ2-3	CASSVGLNADTQYF